The count of the clone carrying this T cell receptor (beta chain) is one. The data are from a study of T cell responses to AZD1222 COVID-19 vaccine. The germline CDR1 and CDR2 sequences are MGHRA and YSYEKL. The CDR3 spans 15 residues. V lost 0 bases, J lost 4 bases, and 12 bases lay in between. TCRdb keeps only in-frame clones here, not all; method: immunoSEQ multiplex PCR. The sample includes 95,000 to 150,000 clones, roughly 87% of them seen just once. The receptor was derived from an adult in good health. This rearrangement joins TRBV4-1 to TRBJ1-2; D perhaps matches TRBD1 (5 bases). This material consisted of peripheral blood, taken on day 0 of AZD1222 vaccination. CDR3 coding DNA: TGCGCCAGCAGCCAAGAAGAGTTCGGGACCTATGGCTACACCTTC. Translated, it gives CASSQEEFGTYGYTF.